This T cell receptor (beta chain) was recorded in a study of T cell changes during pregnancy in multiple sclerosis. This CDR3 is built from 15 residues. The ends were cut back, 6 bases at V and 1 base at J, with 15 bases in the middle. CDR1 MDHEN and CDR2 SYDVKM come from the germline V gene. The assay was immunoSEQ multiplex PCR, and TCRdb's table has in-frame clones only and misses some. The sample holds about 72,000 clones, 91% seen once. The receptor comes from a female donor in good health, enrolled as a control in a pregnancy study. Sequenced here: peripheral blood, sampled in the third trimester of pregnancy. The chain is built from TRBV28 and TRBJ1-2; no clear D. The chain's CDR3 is CASRFIGGFNYGYTF. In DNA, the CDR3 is TGTGCCAGCAGGTTCATTGGCGGATTTAACTATGGCTACACCTTC.